This section outlines one T cell receptor beta chain sequence together with its context. Profiling relied on immunoSEQ multiplex PCR, and the TCRdb table lists in-frame clones only, not all of them. The table lists about 140,000 clones, 84% of them singletons. The sample is drawn from a study of T cell responses to AZD1222 COVID-19 vaccine. The TCR sequence derives from an adult in good health. This material consisted of peripheral blood, taken on day 0 of AZD1222 vaccination.

CDR3 sequence reads: CASSQEGATGNYGYTF. The DNA of the CDR3 is TGTGCCAGCAGCCAAGAGGGGGCCACGGGGAACTATGGCTACACCTTC. The chain is built from TRBV3-1 (or the pseudogene TRBV3-2) and TRBJ1-2; TRBD1 might be the D (6 bases). This CDR3 is built from 16 residues. Trimming pared 0 bases from V and 2 bases from J, leaving 13 bases between. The germline V gene encodes CDR1 LGHDT and CDR2 YNNKEL (reference sequence).